Following are 6 T cell receptor beta chains from one sample sequenced in a study of identical twins. TCRdb re-derived calls from the 5' RACE reads in MiXCR, one entry per CDR3 protein. The data contain 500,000 to 550,000 distinct CDR3 sequences, approximately 22% of them singletons. This sample also belongs to another study, concerning T cells expressing NK-cell markers.

Sequencing was done on a sample of CD4+ T cells sorted from blood. The origin of the receptors is a woman younger than 30 in good health.

The gene calls are TRBV4-3 and TRBJ1-4, with D perhaps TRBD1 (6 bases). Germline V CDR1 and CDR2: LGHNA, YSLEER. The CDR3 is made up of 16 amino acids. The V gene lost 0 bases and the J gene lost 0 bases, with 8 bases spanning the gap. The CDR3 DNA reads TGCGCCAGCAGCCAAGAGGGGGCGGCAACTAATGAAAAACTGTTTTTT. Protein: CASSQEGAATNEKLFF.

The rearrangement links TRBV4-2 to TRBJ2-3; no firm D call. CDR3 size: 16 residues. V was clipped by 1 base and J by 2 bases, with 13 bases between them. The germline gives CDR1 LGHNA, CDR2 YNFKEQ. CDR3 in amino acids: CASSQVSAGYTDTQYF. The CDR3 nucleotides are TGTGCCAGCAGCCAAGTCAGTGCCGGGTACACAGATACGCAGTATTTT.

The chain carries TRBV7-2 and TRBJ2-7; D is unresolved. This CDR3 comprises 15 residues. Germline CDR1 reads SGHTA; CDR2 reads FQGNSA. V was pared by 5 bases and J by 3 bases, with 17 bases between. The CDR3 DNA follows: TGTGCCAGCAGCCTTTACCCTACCGTAGGCTACGAGCAGTACTTC. Its protein is CASSLYPTVGYEQYF.

This clonotype has just a few counts. The V gene is TRBV4-3, the J gene TRBJ1-3; D unresolved. The CDR3 consists of 15 residues. CDR1 and CDR2 (germline): LGHNA, YSLEER. Deletions cut 1 base from V and 4 bases from J, with 11 bases between. The CDR3 sequence: CASSQVWGGGNTIYF. The CDR3 DNA is TGCGCCAGCAGCCAAGTATGGGGAGGAGGAAACACCATATATTTT.

This clonotype has ten or more counts. The rearrangement joins TRBV5-1 to TRBJ2-1; D is uncertain. The CDR3 loop spans 13 amino acids. The germline CDR1 and CDR2 sequences are SGHRS and YFSETQ. Between the trimmed V and J ends, which lost 0 bases and 6 bases, there was a span of 7 bases. CDR3 amino acids: CASSLGGLNEQFF. CDR3 nucleotides: TGCGCCAGCAGCTTGGGCGGTCTCAATGAGCAGTTCTTC.

This clonotype was seen more than once but under ten times. The rearrangement uses TRBV2 and TRBJ1-1; D call uncertain. This CDR3 region has 13 residues. Germline V lookup: CDR1 SNHLY, CDR2 FYNNEI. V gave up 3 bases and J gave up 3 bases, with 8 bases separating them. As DNA, the CDR3 is TGTGCCAGCAGTGATTCGAAGTACACTGAAGCTTTCTTT. This encodes CASSDSKYTEAFF.